In its sample, the clone carrying this T cell receptor beta chain was seen a few times. Cohorts were determined from participant-reported clinical history. This specimen belongs to a study of blood T cell repertoires in COVID-19. Study in general: Spain, Italy and the United States supplied samples that represented acute and convalescent COVID-19. T cells, B-cell-depleted T cells, or PBMCs provided the cDNA or gDNA that served as material.

Per the study methods: From reference gene primer amplification, estimates of nucleated cell counts were derived. Produced via immunoSEQ multiplex PCR; TCRdb's table is partial and in-frame only. The V and J calls and clone size are taken from that table; D and trimming were inferred from the DNA. The repertoire has 270,000 or so clones, under 95% of them found once; the top ten carry approximately 3%. Germline values: CDR1 LGHNA, CDR2 YNFKEQ. V lost 5 bases and J lost 4; bases outside the gene matches: 9. This CDR3 is built from 17 residues. J is TRBJ2-5 and V is TRBV4-2; TRBD2 matches at 14 bases. The TCR comes from a man aged 35-49 years who had been exposed to COVID-19. The sample taken for sequencing was PBMCs or T cells enriched from blood (not recorded which). The CDR3 loop reads CASSTGLAGGLGETQYF. In nucleotides, the CDR3 is TGTGCCAGCAGCACCGGACTAGCGGGAGGTCTAGGAGAGACCCAGTACTTC.